The present TCR beta chain was sequenced within a study of T cell changes during pregnancy in multiple sclerosis. The protocol was immunoSEQ multiplex PCR, while the TCRdb copy is restricted to in-frame clones and leaves out a portion. The sample gives 60,000 to 85,000 clones, approximately 89% of which show up once; almost 1.5% is in the top ten. The CDR3 has 16 residues. Germline CDR1 SGHAT, CDR2 FQNNGV. The J segment lost 6 bases and the V segment lost 7 bases, leaving 13 bases of the junction unmatched. The chain is built from TRBV11-2 and TRBJ2-7; 12 nucleotides agree with TRBD1. Specimen: peripheral blood, collected in the second trimester of pregnancy. This sequence originates from a female donor with multiple sclerosis, enrolled in a pregnancy study. Here the CDR3 DNA reads TGTGCCAGCACCCAACTTACCGGGACAGGGGGCGCCGAGCAGTACTTC. Translated, it gives CASTQLTGTGGAEQYF.